The present TCR beta chain was sequenced within a study of neurological immune-mediated disorders. This clonotype showed up many times. V lost 4 bases to trimming and J lost 18 bases; unmatched junction nucleotides: 13. The CDR3 loop spans 15 amino acids. Germline CDR1 and CDR2: SGHTA and FQGNSA. TCRdb reprocessed the 5' RACE reads with MiXCR, giving one entry per CDR3 protein. Among about 71,000 distinct CDR3 sequences, around 3.1% were seen once, and the ten largest hold around 3.6%. The clonotype originates from a middle-aged man with multiple sclerosis. Specimen: PBMCs. The J gene is TRBJ1-6, the V gene TRBV7-2; TRBD1 agrees at 12 bases. The CDR3 region is CASSYGGTGGFLHHF. The CDR3 DNA is TGTGCCAGCAGCTATGGGGGGACAGGGGGCTTTCTACACCACTTT.